A single sample is the source of the 28 T cell receptor beta chains below, sequenced in a study of blood T cell repertoires in COVID-19. TCRdb's copy holds only in-frame clones and misses some; the assay was immunoSEQ multiplex PCR. The table lists roughly 200,000 clones, around 80% of them singletons. Sample: peripheral blood. The receptors derive from a man between 35 and 55 years old with active or convalescent COVID-19.

The V gene is TRBV7-9, the J gene TRBJ1-2; D is uncertain. Germline V gives CDR1 SEHNR, CDR2 FQNEAQ (reference sequence). This CDR3 is built from 14 residues. Between the trimmed V and J ends, which lost 2 bases and 6 bases, there was a span of 13 bases. The CDR3 bases are TGTGCCAGCAGCTTAAGTATGACAAGAAATGGCTACACCTTC. The encoded protein is CASSLSMTRNGYTF.

The chain is built from TRBV4-3 and TRBJ1-3; D unresolved. CDR1 and CDR2 from the germline V gene are LGHNA and YSLEER. V lost 0 bases and J lost 6, with 12 bases in between. This CDR3 has 15 amino acids. This chain's CDR3 is CASSQDKAGENTIYF. The DNA of the CDR3 is TGCGCCAGCAGCCAAGACAAGGCCGGAGAAAACACCATATATTTT.

The chain couples TRBV6-1 to TRBJ1-5; a possible D gene is TRBD1 (6 bases). Trimming pared 0 bases from V and 6 bases from J, leaving 12 bases between. The germline V gene has CDR1 MNHNS and CDR2 SASEGT. This CDR3 region has 15 residues. The CDR3 loop reads CASSEAKGHGQPQHF. DNA for the CDR3: TGTGCCAGCAGTGAAGCCAAGGGACACGGTCAGCCCCAGCATTTT.

CDR3 residues: CASSGQLAVSGDTQYF. The DNA of the CDR3 is TGTGCCAGCAGCGGCCAACTAGCGGTTAGCGGGGATACGCAGTATTTT. The gene calls are TRBV9 and TRBJ2-3; 8 bases agree with TRBD2. This CDR3 is 16 amino acids long. The germline V gene encodes CDR1 SGDLS and CDR2 YYNGEE. The V segment lost 3 bases and the J segment 6 bases; nucleotides outside the gene matches: 12.

This clone was seen at least ten times. The chain recombines TRBV6-2 or TRBV6-3 with TRBJ2-2; a possible D gene is TRBD1 (5 bases). V was cut by 2 bases and J by 7 bases, with 29 bases left in between. In germline, CDR1 is MNHEY, CDR2 SVGEGT. The CDR3 sequence is 20 residues long. Here the CDR3 reads CASSYGSGIRTLVLVGELFF. The CDR3 DNA sequence: TGTGCCAGCAGTTACGGGTCGGGCATCCGGACACTGGTGTTGGTCGGGGAGCTGTTTTTT.

The genes are TRBV6-5 and TRBJ2-2, with 8 bases lining up with TRBD2. The CDR3 totals 15 residues. The trim removed 11 bases at V and 2 bases at J, leaving 10 bases unmatched. The germline V gene encodes CDR1 MNHEY and CDR2 SVGAGI. The CDR3: CAVSGGALNTGELFF. In DNA form, the CDR3 reads TGTGCCGTCTCCGGGGGGGCGCTTAACACCGGGGAGCTGTTTTTT.

The chain employs TRBV15 and TRBJ2-1, with D uncertain. V lost 0 bases and J 13 bases, leaving 13 bases between the germline ends. This CDR3 spans 13 amino acids. The germline CDR1 and CDR2 sequences are LNHNV and YYDKDF (reference sequence). The CDR3 protein is CATSRDFDLGQFF. DNA of the CDR3: TGTGCCACCAGCAGAGATTTTGACTTAGGTCAGTTCTTC. Supplemented by reference TRBV15 and TRBJ2-1, the full variable domain reads DAMVIQNPRYQVTQFGKPVTLSCSQTLNHNVMYWYQQKSSQAPKLLFHYYDKDFNNEADTPDNFQSRRPNTSFCFLDIRSPGLGDTAMYLCATSRDFDLGQFFGPGTRLTVL.

The table lists this clone with a few counts. This chain joins TRBV24-1 and TRBJ2-5; 9 bases agree with TRBD2. V shed 6 bases and J 0 bases; nucleotides not matched to a gene: 4. This CDR3 is 15 amino acids long. Germline-derived CDR1 and CDR2 are KGHDR and SFDVKD. The DNA for the CDR3 is TGTGCCACCAGTCGTAGCGGGAGCAACCAAGAGACCCAGTACTTC. This translates into CATSRSGSNQETQYF.

This clone turned up a few times. V is TRBV7-2 and J is TRBJ2-7, with D possibly matching TRBD1 (8 bases). The V end was cut by 5 bases, the J end by 2 bases, with 16 bases between. Looked up from germline, CDR1 is SGHTA and CDR2 is FQGNSA. There are 15 residues in the CDR3. The CDR3 is CASSPNTGGAYEQYF. The CDR3 region has the DNA TGTGCCAGCAGCCCTAATACAGGGGGGGCCTACGAGCAGTACTTC.

The chain uses TRBV4-2 and TRBJ1-4; D is unclear. There are 15 residues in the CDR3. Germline values: CDR1 LGHNA, CDR2 YNFKEQ. Trimming removed 4 bases from V and 1 base from J, with 10 bases in between. CDR3 sequence reads: CASSRLGGTNEKLFF. Here the CDR3 DNA reads TGTGCCAGCAGCCGCCTCGGAGGAACTAATGAAAAACTGTTTTTT.

This sequence joins TRBV18 and TRBJ1-1, with TRBD1 identical over 9 bases. CDR1 is KGHSH, CDR2 LQKENI, per germline. CDR3 size: 15 residues. Trimming cost V 3 bases and J 5 bases; bases outside gene matches: 7. The CDR3 DNA reads TGTGCCAGCTCACCCCCGGGACAGGGAGTGACTGAAGCTTTCTTT. Protein: CASSPPGQGVTEAFF.

This clone has only one observation. The V gene is TRBV19, the J gene TRBJ2-5; weak D call: TRBD2 (6 bases). V dropped 5 bases and J dropped 2 bases, with 15 bases sitting between them. The CDR3 has 15 residues. Germline CDR1 is LNHDA and CDR2 is SQIVND (reference sequence). The CDR3 here is CASSLYRERQETQYF. The CDR3 bases are TGTGCCAGTAGTTTGTACCGGGAGCGACAAGAGACCCAGTACTTC.

The rearrangement links TRBV9 to TRBJ2-2; 7 nucleotides line up with TRBD1. CDR3 length equals 16 residues. Germline CDR1 and CDR2: SGDLS and YYNGEE. V dropped 0 bases and J dropped 2; count of bases not matched to a gene: 4. CDR3 in amino acids: CASSVAGTANTGELFF. CDR3 nucleotide sequence: TGTGCCAGCAGCGTAGCTGGGACAGCTAACACCGGGGAGCTGTTTTTT.

The chain carries TRBV27 and TRBJ2-7; D might be TRBD2 (6 bases). The CDR3 totals 14 residues. CDR1 is MNHEY, CDR2 SMNVEV, per germline (reference sequence). V was pared by 4 bases and J by 3 bases, with 13 bases between. CDR3 loop: CASSWGVGDYEQYF. In DNA form, the CDR3 reads TGTGCCAGCAGTTGGGGGGTTGGGGACTACGAGCAGTACTTC.

The chain carries TRBV5-6 and TRBJ2-3; 11 nucleotides match TRBD2. Trimming at V came to 2 bases and at J to 1 base, leaving 6 bases not matched to a gene. Germline CDR1 reads SGHDT; CDR2 reads YYEEEE. The CDR3 spans 17 residues. CDR3 region: CASSFSGTSGGTDTQYF. The CDR3 DNA sequence: TGTGCCAGCAGCTTCTCCGGGACTAGCGGTGGCACAGATACGCAGTATTTT. Together with reference TRBV5-6 and TRBJ2-3, the CDR3 gives the full variable domain: DAGVTQSPTHLIKTRGQQVTLRCSPKSGHDTVSWYQQALGQGPQFIFQYYEEEERQRGNFPDRFSGHQFPNYSSELNVNALLLGDSALYLCASSFSGTSGGTDTQYFGPGTRLTVL.

The chain links TRBV5-5 to TRBJ2-7; 11 bases are a match to TRBD2. The CDR3 has 16 residues. J lost 6 bases, V lost 4 bases, and 12 bases had no gene match. Germline CDR1 is SGHKS and CDR2 is YYEKEE (reference sequence). The CDR3 DNA is TGTGCCAGCAGCCCAGGCGGGACTAGCGGACGGCTCGAGCAGTACTTC. It encodes CASSPGGTSGRLEQYF.

J is TRBJ2-1 and V is TRBV5-1, with 10 bases aligning to TRBD2. This CDR3 has 14 residues. With 9 bases clipped from V and 7 bases from J, the junction kept 10 bases outside the gene matches. The germline V gene has CDR1 SGHRS and CDR2 YFSETQ. This CDR3 is CATTSGGARNEQFF. CDR3 sequence (DNA): TGCGCCACCACGAGCGGGGGGGCCCGGAATGAGCAGTTCTTC.

This clone was observed a single time. The chain joins TRBV10-3 to TRBJ2-1; 10 bases map to TRBD1. With 6 bases clipped from V and 7 bases from J, the junction kept 6 bases outside the gene matches. Germline V gives CDR1 ENHRY, CDR2 SYGVKD. This CDR3 region has 14 residues. DNA of the CDR3: TGTGCCATCAGCCGTAGGACAGGGGGGAATGAGCAGTTCTTC. The encoded protein is CAISRRTGGNEQFF.

V gene TRBV25-1 combines with J gene TRBJ1-1, with a tentative D call TRBD1 (5 bases). Trimming pared 0 bases from V and 6 bases from J, leaving 14 bases between. The V gene's germline CDR1 is MGHDK and CDR2 SYGVNS. This CDR3 comprises 15 residues. DNA of the CDR3: TGTGCCAGCAGTGAATACGCGGGGCTCAAGGCTGAAGCTTTCTTT. Its translation: CASSEYAGLKAEAFF. The full variable domain, in which reference TRBV25-1 and TRBJ1-1 provide the parts outside the CDR3, is EADIYQTPRYLVIGTGKKITLECSQTMGHDKMYWYQQDPGMELHLIHYSYGVNSTEKGDLSSESTVSRIRTEHFPLTLESARPSHTSQYLCASSEYAGLKAEAFFGQGTRLTVV.

V and J are TRBV5-1 and TRBJ1-1; D unresolved. Deletions cut 2 bases from V and 0 bases from J, with 8 bases between. CDR3 length equals 14 residues. The germline gives CDR1 SGHRS, CDR2 YFSETQ. The CDR3 DNA is TGCGCCAGCAGCTTTAACAGATTGAACACTGAAGCTTTCTTT. Protein product: CASSFNRLNTEAFF.

The genes are TRBV30 and TRBJ2-5; maybe TRBD1 (6 bases). The CDR3 is 13 residues long. CDR1 and CDR2 from the germline V gene are GTSNPN and SVGIG (reference sequence). The ends were cut back, 4 bases at V and 5 bases at J, with 14 bases in the middle. CDR3 in DNA: TGTGCCTGGAATAAACAGGGATGGGAGACCCAGTACTTC. Protein: CAWNKQGWETQYF.

The CDR3 protein is CASSEAGGQTDTQYF. The CDR3 DNA follows: TGTGCCAGCAGTGAAGCTGGGGGACAGACAGATACGCAGTATTTT. This chain joins TRBV6-1 and TRBJ2-3, with TRBD1 matching over 7 bases. CDR3 length: 15 residues. Germline V CDR1 and CDR2: MNHNS, SASEGT. The ends lost 0 bases at V and 3 bases at J; junction bases unmatched: 3.

The rearrangement uses TRBV6-5 and TRBJ1-1, with D perhaps matching TRBD1 (5 bases). The CDR3 is 13 residues long. V lost 6 bases to trimming and J lost 4 bases, with 12 bases between them. CDR1 is MNHEY, CDR2 SVGAGI, per germline. The CDR3 reads CASSGGTLTEAFF. CDR3 sequence (DNA): TGTGCCAGCAGCGGGGGTACCCTCACTGAAGCTTTCTTT.

This sequence joins TRBV5-6 and TRBJ2-5; D is possibly TRBD1 (6 bases). Trimming stripped 3 bases from V and 1 base from J, with 10 bases between. The CDR3 sequence is 14 residues long. Germline V gene lookup returns CDR1 SGHDT and CDR2 YYEEEE. CDR3 residues: CASSYRDTQETQYF. CDR3 sequence (DNA): TGTGCCAGCAGCTACCGGGACACCCAAGAGACCCAGTACTTC.

The gene calls are TRBV10-3 and TRBJ2-1, with TRBD2 matching 15 bases. V dropped 4 bases and J dropped 10; count of bases not matched to a gene: 8. The germline V gene has CDR1 ENHRY and CDR2 SYGVKD. This CDR3 is built from 16 residues. DNA for the CDR3: TGTGCCATCAGTGGTAAAGGACTAGCGGGGGGGCCCGAGCAGTTCTTC. This encodes CAISGKGLAGGPEQFF.

This clone appeared a single time. The chain combines TRBV7-9 with TRBJ2-3, with 8 bases matching TRBD2. The J segment lost 3 bases and the V segment lost 5 bases, leaving 7 bases of the junction unmatched. Germline V gene data show CDR1 as SEHNR and CDR2 as FQNEAQ (reference sequence). The length of the CDR3 is 15 residues. CDR3 sequence reads: CASSETSGLTDTQYF. The CDR3 DNA reads as TGTGCCAGCAGCGAAACTAGCGGACTAACAGATACGCAGTATTTT.

The chain links TRBV30 to TRBJ1-4; 7 bases are a match to TRBD1. CDR1 and CDR2 from the germline V gene are GTSNPN and SVGIG (reference sequence). V lost 7 bases to trimming and J lost 0 bases; unmatched junction nucleotides: 14. CDR3 length equals 17 residues. CDR3 bases: TGTGCCTTAAGGGGGCTGGGAGCTCGTACAACTAATGAAAAACTGTTTTTT. It is translated as CALRGLGARTTNEKLFF.

The chain is built from TRBV19 and TRBJ1-2; tentatively, D is TRBD1 (5 bases). Trimming left V 5 bases short and J 4 bases short, with 14 bases between. The CDR3 extends over 14 amino acids. Germline V gene lookup returns CDR1 LNHDA and CDR2 SQIVND (reference sequence). CDR3 protein: CASSADSLGYGYTF. In nucleotides, the CDR3 is TGTGCCAGTAGTGCCGACAGTCTGGGCTATGGCTACACCTTC.